This T cell receptor beta chain was recorded in a study of shared clonotypes between healthy human individuals. For the study at large: Per-donor plates numbered three CD4 naive, three CD4 memory, two CD8 naive and one CD8 memory. Points from the study as a whole: Rarefaction analysis demonstrated incomplete sorted-subset sequencing notwithstanding large depth.

CDR1 and CDR2 (germline): SGHTS, YDEGEE. CDR3 length: 14 residues. V was pared by 1 base and J by 0 bases, with 7 bases between. As regards this clone: Its antigen is undetermined.

This was a deep-level run. Clones were read by immunoSEQ multiplex PCR, and TCRdb kept only the in-frame ones, dropping some. Among roughly 2 million clones listed, around 95% were seen once. The sequence came from a man younger than 35 in good health. Sample: naive CD4+ T cells sorted from blood. Subset reported: CD45RA+ positively selected. This chain uses TRBV5-8 with TRBJ1-1; D ambiguous. CDR3 in amino acids: CASSLQNMNTEAFF. The CDR3 nucleotides read TGTGCCAGCAGCTTGCAGAACATGAACACTGAAGCTTTCTTT.